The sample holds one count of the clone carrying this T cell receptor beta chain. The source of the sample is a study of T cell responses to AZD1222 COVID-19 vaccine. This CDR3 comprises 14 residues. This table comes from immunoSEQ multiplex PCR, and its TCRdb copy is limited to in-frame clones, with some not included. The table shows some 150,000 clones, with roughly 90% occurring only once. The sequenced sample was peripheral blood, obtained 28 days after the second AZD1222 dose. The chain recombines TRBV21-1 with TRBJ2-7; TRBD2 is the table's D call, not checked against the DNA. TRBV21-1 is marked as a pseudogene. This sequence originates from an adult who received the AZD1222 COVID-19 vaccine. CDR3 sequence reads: CASSKNTRRNEQYF. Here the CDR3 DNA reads TGTGCCAGCAGCAAAAACACCCGGAGGAACGAGCAGTACTTC.